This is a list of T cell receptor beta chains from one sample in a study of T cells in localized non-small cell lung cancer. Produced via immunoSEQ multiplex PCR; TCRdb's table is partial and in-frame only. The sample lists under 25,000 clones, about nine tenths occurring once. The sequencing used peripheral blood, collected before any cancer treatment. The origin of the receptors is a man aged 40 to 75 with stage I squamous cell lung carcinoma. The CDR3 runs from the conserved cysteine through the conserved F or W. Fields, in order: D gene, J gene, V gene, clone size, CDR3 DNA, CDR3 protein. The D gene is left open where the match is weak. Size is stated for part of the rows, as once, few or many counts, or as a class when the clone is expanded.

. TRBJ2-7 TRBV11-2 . TGTGCCAGCAGCTTTGAAGGAAACGAGCAGTACTTC CASSFEGNEQYF
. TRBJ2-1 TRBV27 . TGTGCCAGCAGTTTATTCGGGGCATACAATGAGCAGTTCTTC CASSLFGAYNEQFF
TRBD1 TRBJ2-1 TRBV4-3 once TGCGCCAGCAGCCACATTGGAACAGGGGGCTCCTACAATGAGCAGTTCTTC CASSHIGTGGSYNEQFF
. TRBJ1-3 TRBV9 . TGTGCCAGCAGCGTAGCCGCAGGACTCTGGGATACTGGAAACACCATATATTTT CASSVAAGLWDTGNTIYF
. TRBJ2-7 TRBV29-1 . TGCAGCGTTGAAATTGGGTCTCGCTCCTACGAGCAGTACTTC CSVEIGSRSYEQYF
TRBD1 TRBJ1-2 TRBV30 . TGTGCCTGGAGTGTAACAGGGGTCAATGGCTACACCTTC CAWSVTGVNGYTF
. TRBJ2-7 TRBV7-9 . TGTGCCAGCAGCTTAGGGGCCTACGAGCAGTACTTC CASSLGAYEQYF
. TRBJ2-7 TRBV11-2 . TGTGCCAGCAGCTTATATGCAGGGACTTCATTCACCTACGAGCAGTACTTC CASSLYAGTSFTYEQYF
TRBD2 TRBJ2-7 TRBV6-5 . TGTGCCACCCTCGAAAGCGGGGGCCAGGGAGAGCAGTACTTC CATLESGGQGEQYF
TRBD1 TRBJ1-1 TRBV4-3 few TGCGCCAGCAGCCAAGACCAAAGTCGGGGACAGGACACTGAAGCTTTCTTT CASSQDQSRGQDTEAFF
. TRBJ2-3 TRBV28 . TGTGCCAGCAGTTTTTCTACAGATACGCAGTATTTT CASSFSTDTQYF
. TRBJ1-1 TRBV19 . TGTGCCAGTAGTATTTGGGCAGGAGGGGACACTGAAGCTTTCTTT CASSIWAGGDTEAFF
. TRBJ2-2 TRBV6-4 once TGTGCCAGCAGTCGCGTGTCCAGCGCGACTACCGGGGAGCTGTTTTTT CASSRVSSATTGELFF
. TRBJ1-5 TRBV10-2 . TGCGCCACCCGTCCCCGGGGGTCGTATCAGCCCCAGCATTTT CATRPRGSYQPQHF
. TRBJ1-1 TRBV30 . TGTGCCTGGAGTGTCTACAGGAGGAACACTGAAGCTTTCTTT CAWSVYRRNTEAFF
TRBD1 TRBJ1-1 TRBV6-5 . TGTGCCAGCGGTAAAGGGACAGCTCTTTATGAAGCTTTCTTT CASGKGTALYEAFF